Each of the 3 T cell receptor beta chains below was sequenced from the same sample in a study of spatial heterogeneity in lung cancer. TCRdb re-called the 5' RACE reads through MiXCR, storing one row per CDR3 protein. The sample lists about 23,000 distinct CDR3 sequences, roughly 4.5% occurring once. Time point noted: sample taken at primary tumor resection. Whole RNA came from tumor, nontumor lung or frozen PBMC and was sequenced without being sorted. The source was PBMCs, collected at surgery. The source of these receptors is a male donor with early-stage non-small cell lung cancer.

This clonotype showed up many times. The chain carries TRBV6-6 and TRBJ2-5; D is unclear. Trimming stripped 1 base from V and 0 bases from J, with 9 bases between. CDR1 and CDR2 from the germline V gene are MNHNY and SVGAGI (reference sequence). This CDR3 is 15 amino acids long. DNA of the CDR3: TGTGCCAGCAGTTACTTGGGCAGGAACCAAGAGACCCAGTACTTC. This encodes CASSYLGRNQETQYF.

This clonotype was picked up one time. This chain uses TRBV6-5 with TRBJ1-1; D might be TRBD1 (5 bases). Germline CDR1 MNHEY, CDR2 SVGAGI. This CDR3 is built from 15 residues. V was pared by 2 bases and J by 7 bases, with 17 bases between. CDR3: CASSYGGGTAFEAFF. DNA of the CDR3: TGTGCCAGCAGTTACGGCGGGGGGACCGCGTTTGAAGCTTTCTTT.

This rearrangement joins TRBV7-2 to TRBJ2-7, with 9 bases lining up with TRBD2. The germline CDR1 and CDR2 sequences are SGHTA and FQGNSA. V lost 4 bases and J lost 3; bases outside the gene matches: 10. CDR3 size: 16 residues. CDR3 DNA sequence: TGTGCCAGCAGCTCCCACCTTTCTAGCGGGAACTACGAGCAGTACTTC. Translating it yields CASSSHLSSGNYEQYF.